The rows below give T cell receptor beta chains drawn from one sample of a study of regulatory T cells in long-lasting Graves disease. A single record per CDR3 protein comes from TCRdb applying MiXCR to the multiplex PCR reads. The table has around 480,000 distinct CDR3 sequences, under 20% seen once. This same sample was also taken into another study, of T cells in Graves' hyperthyroidism and ophthalmopathy.

Source: peripheral blood mononuclear cells (PBMCs), taken at new diagnosis, from a patient treated with antithyroid drugs. These receptors originate from a man in his forties with Graves disease. The CDR3 runs from the conserved cysteine through the conserved F or W. D genes are given only for firm matches. The size field is filled for only some rows; it gives once, few, many or a size class.

CDR3 DNA: TGTGCCAGCGCCGGTCAGACAGGGGACAATGGCTACACCTTC; CDR3 protein: CASAGQTGDNGYTF; clone size: many; J gene: TRBJ1-2; V gene: TRBV27; D gene: TRBD1
CDR3 DNA: TGTGCCAGCAGTCTTGAGGGACTAGCGGGAGTTGCAGATACGCAGTATTTT; CDR3 protein: CASSLEGLAGVADTQYF; clone size: many; J gene: TRBJ2-3; V gene: TRBV12-3/TRBV12-4; D gene: TRBD2
CDR3 DNA: TGTGCCAGCAGCTTAGGTTTAGGCTACGAGCAGTACTTC; CDR3 protein: CASSLGLGYEQYF; clone size: many; J gene: TRBJ2-7; V gene: TRBV11-2; D gene: -
CDR3 DNA: TGTGCCAGCAGCCAAGATAAGGGGGCGAGGAATCAGCCCCAGCATTTT; CDR3 protein: CASSQDKGARNQPQHF; clone size: -; J gene: TRBJ1-5; V gene: TRBV3-1; D gene: TRBD1
CDR3 DNA: TGTGCCAGCAGTTACTCGATGGGAGGCAATCAGCCCCAGCATTTT; CDR3 protein: CASSYSMGGNQPQHF; clone size: few; J gene: TRBJ1-5; V gene: TRBV6-5; D gene: -
CDR3 DNA: TGTGCCAGCAGTTACCTACACAGGGGAGACCAGCCCCAGCATTTT; CDR3 protein: CASSYLHRGDQPQHF; clone size: few; J gene: TRBJ1-5; V gene: TRBV28; D gene: TRBD1
CDR3 DNA: TGCAGTGGAGCGCGGAGCGGGAGGGGGACCGGGGAGCTGTTTTTT; CDR3 protein: CSGARSGRGTGELFF; clone size: -; J gene: TRBJ2-2; V gene: TRBV20-1; D gene: TRBD2
CDR3 DNA: TGTGCCAGTAGTGCCTCAGGCGGGGGCCTAAGCACAGATACGCAGTATTTT; CDR3 protein: CASSASGGGLSTDTQYF; clone size: -; J gene: TRBJ2-3; V gene: TRBV19; D gene: -
CDR3 DNA: TGCAGTGCTAGGGAAACCGACCTCTTCGGCCCCCTCCACTTT; CDR3 protein: CSARETDLFGPLHF; clone size: few; J gene: TRBJ1-6; V gene: TRBV20-1; D gene: -
CDR3 DNA: TGCGCCAGCAGCTTGACCGGGACAGGAAGTTCTGGTTCACCCCTCCACTTT; CDR3 protein: CASSLTGTGSSGSPLHF; clone size: few; J gene: TRBJ1-6; V gene: TRBV5-1; D gene: TRBD1
CDR3 DNA: TGTGCCAGCAGAGTTAGGTCGTATCCGGGCACTGAAGCTTTCTTT; CDR3 protein: CASRVRSYPGTEAFF; clone size: few; J gene: TRBJ1-1; V gene: TRBV11-2; D gene: -
CDR3 DNA: TGTGCCAGCAGCAGCCGGGGTGCCGAGCAGTACTTC; CDR3 protein: CASSSRGAEQYF; clone size: few; J gene: TRBJ2-7; V gene: TRBV13; D gene: -
CDR3 DNA: TGTGCCAGCAGCCCTCACGGGACTACGGGCCGGAATGAGCAGTTCTTC; CDR3 protein: CASSPHGTTGRNEQFF; clone size: -; J gene: TRBJ2-1; V gene: TRBV13; D gene: TRBD2
CDR3 DNA: TGCAGTGCTACCAACAGGGGCACTGAAGCTTTCTTT; CDR3 protein: CSATNRGTEAFF; clone size: many; J gene: TRBJ1-1; V gene: TRBV20-1; D gene: TRBD1
CDR3 DNA: TGTGCCAGCAGCCCGGGAGTCACCTATAATTCACCCCTCCACTTT; CDR3 protein: CASSPGVTYNSPLHF; clone size: many; J gene: TRBJ1-6; V gene: TRBV3-1; D gene: -
CDR3 DNA: TGTGCCAGCAGCTCTAGCGGGGGCCCTCACAATGAGCAGTTCTTC; CDR3 protein: CASSSSGGPHNEQFF; clone size: few; J gene: TRBJ2-1; V gene: TRBV3-1; D gene: TRBD2
CDR3 DNA: TGTGCCAGCAGCTTAGGAGGGCGGGAGGGGCTTCTAGCCAAAAACATTCAGTACTTC; CDR3 protein: CASSLGGREGLLAKNIQYF; clone size: many; J gene: TRBJ2-4; V gene: TRBV11-2; D gene: TRBD2
CDR3 DNA: TGTGCCAGTAGCCTGGACAGGGGGCAGGACAATGAGCAGTTCTTC; CDR3 protein: CASSLDRGQDNEQFF; clone size: -; J gene: TRBJ2-1; V gene: TRBV5-1; D gene: TRBD1
CDR3 DNA: TGTGCCAGCAGTTTGTATTTAGGGGCGGGACGTGATAATACGCAGTATTTT; CDR3 protein: CASSLYLGAGRDNTQYF; clone size: few; J gene: TRBJ2-3; V gene: TRBV27; D gene: -
CDR3 DNA: TGTGCCAGCGTCCCCGGACTAGCGGGCGGGGGCTCCTACAATGAGCAGCTCTTC; CDR3 protein: CASVPGLAGGGSYNEQLF; clone size: -; J gene: TRBJ2-1; V gene: TRBV2; D gene: TRBD2
CDR3 DNA: TGCGCCAGCAGCCAACAGGGGCAGACAGGAGAGACCCAGTACTTC; CDR3 protein: CASSQQGQTGETQYF; clone size: many; J gene: TRBJ2-5; V gene: TRBV5-1; D gene: TRBD1
CDR3 DNA: TGTGCCAGCAGTGAAGCTGGGCCAGGCTACACCTTC; CDR3 protein: CASSEAGPGYTF; clone size: many; J gene: TRBJ1-2; V gene: TRBV6-1; D gene: -
CDR3 DNA: TGTGCCATCAGTGAAAGGTCGTCGACCTACGAGCAGTACTTC; CDR3 protein: CAISERSSTYEQYF; clone size: many; J gene: TRBJ2-7; V gene: TRBV10-3; D gene: -
CDR3 DNA: TGTGCCAGCAGTGAACGGGTAGTACTAAGGGAGCTGTCTTTT; CDR3 protein: CASSERVVLRELSF; clone size: few; J gene: TRBJ2-2; V gene: TRBV2; D gene: -
CDR3 DNA: TGTGCCAGCAGTTTTCCGAGACTAGGAGGGGCCGGGGAGCTGTTTTTT; CDR3 protein: CASSFPRLGGAGELFF; clone size: many; J gene: TRBJ2-2; V gene: TRBV27; D gene: -
CDR3 DNA: TGTGCCAGCAGCTTAGAGTCGGCAGGGGGTTATGAAAAACTGTTTTTT; CDR3 protein: CASSLESAGGYEKLFF; clone size: few; J gene: TRBJ1-4; V gene: TRBV7-9; D gene: TRBD1
CDR3 DNA: TGTGCCAGCAGCAAAACAGGGTCGGTTCGGGAAAAACTGTTTTTT; CDR3 protein: CASSKTGSVREKLFF; clone size: many; J gene: TRBJ1-4; V gene: TRBV11-2; D gene: -
CDR3 DNA: TGTGCCAGCAGCCCGGGCAGGTCCGGACTAGCGGGAGTAGCCAAAAACATTCAGTACTTC; CDR3 protein: CASSPGRSGLAGVAKNIQYF; clone size: many; J gene: TRBJ2-4; V gene: TRBV9; D gene: TRBD2
CDR3 DNA: TGTGCCTGGACCAGGAGTGAAAAACTGTTTTTT; CDR3 protein: CAWTRSEKLFF; clone size: many; J gene: TRBJ1-4; V gene: TRBV30; D gene: -
CDR3 DNA: TGTGCCAGCTCAGGGTCACGGGCAGATACGCAGTATTTT; CDR3 protein: CASSGSRADTQYF; clone size: few; J gene: TRBJ2-3; V gene: TRBV18; D gene: -
CDR3 DNA: TGTGCCAGCAGTGTCCCAGGGAGGACTGAAGCTTTCTTT; CDR3 protein: CASSVPGRTEAFF; clone size: -; J gene: TRBJ1-1; V gene: TRBV25-1; D gene: -
CDR3 DNA: TGTGCCAGCAGCCCTCTAGCGGGAGAAGTCACCGGGGAGCTGTTTTTT; CDR3 protein: CASSPLAGEVTGELFF; clone size: few; J gene: TRBJ2-2; V gene: TRBV9; D gene: TRBD2
CDR3 DNA: TGTGCCTGGAGGCAGACGGGGGGAAGCCACGAGCAGTACTTC; CDR3 protein: CAWRQTGGSHEQYF; clone size: few; J gene: TRBJ2-7; V gene: TRBV30; D gene: TRBD2
CDR3 DNA: TGTGCCAGCAGTCGTAGCGGGAAGGACACCGGGGAGCTGTTTTTT; CDR3 protein: CASSRSGKDTGELFF; clone size: -; J gene: TRBJ2-2; V gene: TRBV27; D gene: TRBD2
CDR3 DNA: TGTGCCAGCAGCTTAAGATTCCGGACAGAGAACACTGAAGCTTTCTTT; CDR3 protein: CASSLRFRTENTEAFF; clone size: many; J gene: TRBJ1-1; V gene: TRBV11-1; D gene: -
CDR3 DNA: TGTGCCTACGCTCCCCTAGCGGGAGGAGTTGAGCAGTTCTTC; CDR3 protein: CAYAPLAGGVEQFF; clone size: many; J gene: TRBJ2-1; V gene: TRBV10-3; D gene: TRBD2
CDR3 DNA: TGTGCCAGCAGTGAACTCCTGGACAGGAACTACGAGCAGTACTTC; CDR3 protein: CASSELLDRNYEQYF; clone size: many; J gene: TRBJ2-7; V gene: TRBV6-1; D gene: TRBD1
CDR3 DNA: TGTGCCTGGAGGAGGGTAGCGGGGATGGGATACAATGAGCAGTTCTTC; CDR3 protein: CAWRRVAGMGYNEQFF; clone size: few; J gene: TRBJ2-1; V gene: TRBV30; D gene: TRBD2
CDR3 DNA: TGTGCCAGCTCGATCGGGGGCCCGGGCCTCACAGATACGCAGTATTTT; CDR3 protein: CASSIGGPGLTDTQYF; clone size: -; J gene: TRBJ2-3; V gene: TRBV6-1; D gene: -
CDR3 DNA: TGTGCCAGCAGCCACCCGGGACAGGGGAAAAATGAGCAGTTCTTC; CDR3 protein: CASSHPGQGKNEQFF; clone size: many; J gene: TRBJ2-1; V gene: TRBV3-1; D gene: TRBD1